This T cell receptor (beta chain) originates from a study of blood T cell repertoires in COVID-19 (dated by TCRdb to between 2020 and 2021). Context from the whole study: Collaborator samples came from the United States, Italy and Spain and covered acute and convalescent phases of COVID-19. The material from the prospective study consisted of cDNA or gDNA derived from T cells, B-cell-depleted T cells, or PBMCs. Deeply sampled blood TCRbeta repertoires from subjects exposed to, actively infected with, or recovered from COVID-19 were included in the dataset. The repertoires were released in a freely available public database intended as a resource for research on the immune response to SARS-CoV-2. The samples were drawn from the first 160 participants of the ongoing ImmuneRACE study and from 1,200 or so subjects provided by 6 global collaborators. The sample metadata nearly always contained a de-identified subject ID, COVID-19 status, age in years and sex. Where available, HLA class I and class II types were obtained from metadata supplied by the sample provider rather than from assay-based typing.

The germline V gene specifies SNHLY as CDR1 and FYNNEI as CDR2. Relative to germline, V is 1 base shorter and J is 3 bases shorter, with 10 bases between their ends. The CDR3 covers 14 residues, taking in both the cysteine and the phenylalanine. CDR3 DNA only is kept here, 42 bases in frame from base 1. On the study overall, not on this receptor specifically: Clinical and demographic metadata were provided uncurated, with the amount varying by source and participant.

Enrolling through a virtual design, the prospective study's participants ranged in age from about 18 to 89 years and lived across about two dozen United States geographic areas. In the prospective study, participants were assigned to cohorts based on the clinical history participants reported in a screening survey and a study questionnaire. ImmuneRACE Cohort 3 recovered participants were defined by two consecutive negative NP/OP PCR tests, healthcare professional clearance, or symptom resolution. In the prospective study, whole blood, serum and a nasopharyngeal or oropharyngeal swab were collected from each participant by mobile phlebotomists. Over a 2-month period, participants in the prospective study had the option of providing additional blood draws and questionnaires. Blood samples from the prospective study were shipped frozen or at room temperature prior to DNA extraction. The immunoSEQ Assay, a bias-controlled multiplex PCR, was used to amplify TCRbeta CDR3 regions from genomic DNA. The study's own analysis went as follows. The number of nucleated cells in each sample was estimated from the amplification of reference gene primers within the assay. To quantify the absolute abundance of each unique TCRbeta CDR3 rearrangement, sequence reads were collapsed and filtered. Productive Simpson clonality was computed per sample as the square root of Simpson's diversity index over productive rearrangements. Here the immuneACCESS table is served through TCRdb, limited to in-frame sequences with V and J called. Missing clones are a known gap in these copies; in checked studies unresolved V genes cover under half, and the rest lacks a known reason. V and J calls and clone size are copied from that table; D and trimming were computed from the DNA. In all, the sample holds about 320,000 clones, and around nine tenths of those were seen once. Clones ranked in the top ten supply 5% to 5.5% of the sample.

This clone appeared a single time. No cognate antigen has been identified for it. No base quality values were provided; no much bigger clone lies one nucleotide off. Rearrangement joined TRBV2 to TRBJ2-7; perhaps TRBD1 is the D gene, with 5 bases matching. The sequence came from a man aged 60-69 years who had recovered from COVID-19. The sequencing sample was made of PBMCs or T cells enriched from blood (not recorded which). The bases read TGTGCCAGCAGTGAAGTCAGGGTGGTCTACGAGCAGTACTTC. Translated, this is CASSEVRVVYEQYF.